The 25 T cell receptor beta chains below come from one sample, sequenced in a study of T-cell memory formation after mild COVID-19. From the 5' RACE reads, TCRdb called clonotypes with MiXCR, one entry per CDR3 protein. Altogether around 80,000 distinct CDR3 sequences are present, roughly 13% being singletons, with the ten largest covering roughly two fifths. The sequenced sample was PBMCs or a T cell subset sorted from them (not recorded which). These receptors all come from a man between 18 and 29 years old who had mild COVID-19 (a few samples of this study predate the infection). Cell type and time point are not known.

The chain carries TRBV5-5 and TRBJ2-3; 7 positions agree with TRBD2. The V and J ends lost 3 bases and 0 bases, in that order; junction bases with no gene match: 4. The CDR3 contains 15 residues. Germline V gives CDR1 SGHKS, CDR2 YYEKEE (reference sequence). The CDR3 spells CASSSRGVSTDTQYF. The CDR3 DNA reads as TGTGCCAGCAGCTCCCGGGGGGTGAGCACAGATACGCAGTATTTT.

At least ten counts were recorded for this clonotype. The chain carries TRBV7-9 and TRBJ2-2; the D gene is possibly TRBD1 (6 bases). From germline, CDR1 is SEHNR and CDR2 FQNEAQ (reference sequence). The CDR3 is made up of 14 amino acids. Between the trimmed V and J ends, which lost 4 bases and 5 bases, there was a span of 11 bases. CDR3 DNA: TGTGCCAGCAGCTCGCTACAGGGAACCGGGGAGCTGTTTTTT. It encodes CASSSLQGTGELFF.

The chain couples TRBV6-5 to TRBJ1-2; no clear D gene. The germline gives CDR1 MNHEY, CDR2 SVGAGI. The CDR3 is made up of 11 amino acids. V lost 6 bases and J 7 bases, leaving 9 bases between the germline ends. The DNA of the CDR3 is TGTGCCAGCAGAGTTGGAAGTGGCTACACCTTC. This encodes CASRVGSGYTF.

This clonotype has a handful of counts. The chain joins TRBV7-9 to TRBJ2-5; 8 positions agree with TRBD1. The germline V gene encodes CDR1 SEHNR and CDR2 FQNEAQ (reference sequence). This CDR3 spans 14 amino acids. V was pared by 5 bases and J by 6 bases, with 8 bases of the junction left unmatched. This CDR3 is CASSPPDREKTQYF. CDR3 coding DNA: TGTGCCAGCAGCCCCCCGGACAGGGAAAAGACCCAGTACTTC.

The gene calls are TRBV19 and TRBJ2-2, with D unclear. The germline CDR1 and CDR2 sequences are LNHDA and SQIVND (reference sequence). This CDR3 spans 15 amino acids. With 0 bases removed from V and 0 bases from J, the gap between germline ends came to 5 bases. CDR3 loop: CASSIDPPNTGELFF. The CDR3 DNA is TGTGCCAGTAGTATAGATCCACCGAACACCGGGGAGCTGTTTTTT.

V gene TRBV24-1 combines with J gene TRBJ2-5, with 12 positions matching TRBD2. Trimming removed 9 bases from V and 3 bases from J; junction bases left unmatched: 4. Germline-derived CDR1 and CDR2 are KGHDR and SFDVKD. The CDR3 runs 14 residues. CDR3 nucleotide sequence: TGTGCCACCGCCCGGACTAGCGGGAAAGAGACCCAGTACTTC. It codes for CATARTSGKETQYF.

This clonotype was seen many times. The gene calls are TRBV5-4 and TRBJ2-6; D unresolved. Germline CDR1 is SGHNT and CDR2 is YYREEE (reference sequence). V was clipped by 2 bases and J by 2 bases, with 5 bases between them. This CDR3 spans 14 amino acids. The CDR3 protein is CASSFGPGANVLTF. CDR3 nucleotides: TGTGCCAGCAGCTTCGGGCCTGGGGCCAACGTCCTGACTTTC.

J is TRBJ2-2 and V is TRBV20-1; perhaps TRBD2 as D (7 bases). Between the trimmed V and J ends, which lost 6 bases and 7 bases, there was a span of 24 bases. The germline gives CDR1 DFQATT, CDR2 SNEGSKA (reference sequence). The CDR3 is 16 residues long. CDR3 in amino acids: CSAHPQDGGHGGELFF. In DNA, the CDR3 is TGCAGTGCACATCCCCAGGACGGGGGGCACGGCGGGGAGCTGTTTTTT.

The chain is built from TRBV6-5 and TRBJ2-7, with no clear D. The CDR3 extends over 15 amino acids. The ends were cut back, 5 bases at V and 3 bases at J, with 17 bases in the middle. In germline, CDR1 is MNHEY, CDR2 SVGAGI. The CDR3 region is CASSHGLSLFYEQYF. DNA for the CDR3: TGTGCCAGCAGTCACGGGCTTTCTCTGTTCTACGAGCAGTACTTC.

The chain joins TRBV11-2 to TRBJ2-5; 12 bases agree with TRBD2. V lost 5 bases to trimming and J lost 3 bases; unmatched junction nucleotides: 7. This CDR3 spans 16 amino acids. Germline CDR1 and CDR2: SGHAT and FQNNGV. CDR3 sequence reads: CASSHPRLAGEETQYF. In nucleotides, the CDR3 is TGTGCCAGCAGCCACCCTCGACTAGCGGGGGAAGAGACCCAGTACTTC.

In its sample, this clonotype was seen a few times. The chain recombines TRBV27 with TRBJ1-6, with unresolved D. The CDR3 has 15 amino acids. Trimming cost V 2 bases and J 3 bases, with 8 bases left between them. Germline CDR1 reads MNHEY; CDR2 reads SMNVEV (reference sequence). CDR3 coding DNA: TGTGCCAGCAGTTTACAATGGAACTATAATTCACCCCTCCACTTT. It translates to CASSLQWNYNSPLHF.

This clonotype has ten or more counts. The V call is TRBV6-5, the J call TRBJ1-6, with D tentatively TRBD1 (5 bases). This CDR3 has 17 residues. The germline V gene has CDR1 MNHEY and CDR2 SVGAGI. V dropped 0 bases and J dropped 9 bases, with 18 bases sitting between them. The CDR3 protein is CASSYSSGGHGSSPLHF. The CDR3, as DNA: TGTGCCAGCAGTTACTCGTCGGGGGGTCATGGAAGTTCACCCCTCCACTTT.

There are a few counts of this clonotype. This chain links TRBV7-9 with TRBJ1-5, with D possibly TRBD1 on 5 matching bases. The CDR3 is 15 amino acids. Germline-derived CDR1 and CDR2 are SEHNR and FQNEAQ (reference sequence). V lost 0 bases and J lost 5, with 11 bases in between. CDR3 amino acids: CASSLAPGPDQPQHF. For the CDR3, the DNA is TGTGCCAGCAGCTTAGCTCCAGGGCCGGATCAGCCCCAGCATTTT.

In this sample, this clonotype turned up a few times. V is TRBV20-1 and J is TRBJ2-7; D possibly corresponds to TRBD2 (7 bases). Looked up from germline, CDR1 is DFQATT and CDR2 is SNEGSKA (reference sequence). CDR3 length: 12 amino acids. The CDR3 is CPRRGLSYEQYF. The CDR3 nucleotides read TGCCCCAGGCGGGGGCTCTCCTACGAGCAGTACTTC.

CDR3 loop: CASSLGDFNQETQYF. The CDR3 DNA sequence: TGTGCCAGCAGCTTAGGGGACTTCAACCAAGAGACCCAGTACTTC. V usage is TRBV11-2 and J usage is TRBJ2-5, with D possibly matching TRBD2 (6 bases). Looked up from germline, CDR1 is SGHAT and CDR2 is FQNNGV. Between the trimmed V and J ends, which lost 1 base and 0 bases, there was a span of 9 bases. The CDR3 sequence is 15 residues long.

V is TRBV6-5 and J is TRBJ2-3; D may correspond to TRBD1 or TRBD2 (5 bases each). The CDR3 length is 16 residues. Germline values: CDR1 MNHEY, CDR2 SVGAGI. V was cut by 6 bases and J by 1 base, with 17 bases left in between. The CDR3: CASRSTPGLGTDTQYF. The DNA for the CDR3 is TGTGCCAGCAGATCCACCCCGGGGCTCGGCACAGATACGCAGTATTTT.

CDR3 loop: CASTPPGDQETQYF. Here the CDR3 DNA reads TGTGCCAGCACTCCCCCGGGAGACCAAGAGACCCAGTACTTC. The chain combines TRBV6-2 or TRBV6-3 with TRBJ2-5, with D possibly TRBD2 on 6 matching bases. The CDR3 has 14 residues. Germline loops: CDR1 MNHEY, CDR2 SVGEGT. V shed 7 bases and J shed 0 bases, with 12 bases lying between them.

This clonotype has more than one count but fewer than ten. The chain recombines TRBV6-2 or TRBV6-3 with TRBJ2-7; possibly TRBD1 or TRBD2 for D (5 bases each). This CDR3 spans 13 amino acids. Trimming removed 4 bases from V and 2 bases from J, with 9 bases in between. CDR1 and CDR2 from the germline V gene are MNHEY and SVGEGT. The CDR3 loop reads CASSFGTTYEQYF. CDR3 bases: TGTGCCAGCAGTTTCGGGACGACCTACGAGCAGTACTTC.

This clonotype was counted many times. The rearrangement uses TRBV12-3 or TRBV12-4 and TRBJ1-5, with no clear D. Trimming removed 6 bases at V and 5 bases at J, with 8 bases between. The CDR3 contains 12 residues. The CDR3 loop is CASSPLDQPQHF. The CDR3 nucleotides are TGTGCCAGCAGCCCCCTCGATCAGCCCCAGCATTTT.

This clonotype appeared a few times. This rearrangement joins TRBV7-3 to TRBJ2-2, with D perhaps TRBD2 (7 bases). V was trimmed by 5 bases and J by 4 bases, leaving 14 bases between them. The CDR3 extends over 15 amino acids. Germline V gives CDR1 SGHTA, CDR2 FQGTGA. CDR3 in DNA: TGTGCCAGCAGCGCCGCGGGGGCCTCCACCGGGGAGCTGTTTTTT. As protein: CASSAAGASTGELFF.

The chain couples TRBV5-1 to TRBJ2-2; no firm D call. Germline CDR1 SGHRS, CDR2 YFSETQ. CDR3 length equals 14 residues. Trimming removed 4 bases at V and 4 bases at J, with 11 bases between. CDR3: CASSVGWTTGELFF. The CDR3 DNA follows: TGCGCCAGCAGCGTGGGGTGGACCACCGGGGAGCTGTTTTTT.

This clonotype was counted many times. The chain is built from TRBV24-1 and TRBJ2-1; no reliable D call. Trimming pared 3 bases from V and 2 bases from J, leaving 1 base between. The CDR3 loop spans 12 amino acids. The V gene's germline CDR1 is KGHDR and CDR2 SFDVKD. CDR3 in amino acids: CATSDAYNEQFF. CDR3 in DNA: TGTGCCACCAGTGATGCCTACAATGAGCAGTTCTTC.

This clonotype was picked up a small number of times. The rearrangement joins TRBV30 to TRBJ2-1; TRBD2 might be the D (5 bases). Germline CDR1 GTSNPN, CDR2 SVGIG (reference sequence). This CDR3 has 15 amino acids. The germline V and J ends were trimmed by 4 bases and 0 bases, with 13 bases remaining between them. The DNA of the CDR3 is TGTGCCTGGAACTTCGGGGAAAGCTCCTACAATGAGCAGTTCTTC. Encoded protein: CAWNFGESSYNEQFF.

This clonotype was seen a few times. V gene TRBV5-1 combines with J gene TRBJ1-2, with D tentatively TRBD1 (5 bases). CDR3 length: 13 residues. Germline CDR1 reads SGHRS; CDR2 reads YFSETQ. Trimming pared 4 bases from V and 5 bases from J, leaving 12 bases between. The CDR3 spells CASSAGTGYGYTF. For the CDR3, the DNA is TGCGCCAGCAGCGCCGGGACGGGTTATGGCTACACCTTC.

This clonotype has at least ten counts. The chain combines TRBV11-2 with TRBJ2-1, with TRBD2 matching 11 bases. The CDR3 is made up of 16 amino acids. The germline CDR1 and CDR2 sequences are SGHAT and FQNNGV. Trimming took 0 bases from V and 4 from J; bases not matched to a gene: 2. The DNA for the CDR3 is TGTGCCAGCAGCTTAGACGGACTAGCGGGTTACAATGAGCAGTTCTTC. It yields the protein CASSLDGLAGYNEQFF. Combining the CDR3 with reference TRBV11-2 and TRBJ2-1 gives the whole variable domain EAGVAQSPRYKIIEKRQSVAFWCNPISGHATLYWYQQILGQGPKLLIQFQNNGVVDDSQLPKDRFSAERLKGVDSTLKIQPAKLEDSAVYLCASSLDGLAGYNEQFFGPGTRLTVL.